This TCR beta chain stems from a study of beta chain features in type 1 diabetes. With respect to this clone: Its antigen remains unknown.

The study reverse transcribed the entire isolated RNA, so it sequenced expressed TCRB transcripts. Libraries were prepared by immunoSEQ multiplex PCR; TCRdb keeps only in-frame clonotypes and omits some of them. The sample carries about 170,000 clones, about 7.9% recorded once. Germline V gene lookup returns CDR1 LNHNV and CDR2 YYDKDF (reference sequence). The CDR3 covers 11 residues. Trimming left V 8 bases short and J 1 base short, with 5 bases between. Overall study findings and caveats: Shortening of TCRB CDR3s, moderate but significant, appeared in all four CD4+ subsets of Type 1 diabetes patients.

This clonotype was sampled from a man in his late teens or twenties with type 1 diabetes. The chain has TRBV15 and TRBJ2-5; D gene uncertain. Material: central memory CD4+ T cells from blood. The CDR3: CATGRQETQYF. Written as DNA, the CDR3 is TGTGCCACCGGGCGCCAAGAGACCCAGTACTTC.